The 24 T cell receptor beta chains in this list originate from one sample, sequenced in a study of post-analysis software for immune sequencing data. Which antigens these TCRs recognize remains unknown. Unique molecular identifiers were built into the TCR beta cDNA libraries. MiXCR, applied by TCRdb to the PCR reads, yields one record per CDR3 protein. The table lists 650,000 to 850,000 distinct CDR3 sequences, roughly 58% of them singletons, with approximately 4.2% in the top ten. Study-level findings and limits: Four to six TRBV segments were more frequent in patients than controls; TRBV5-6, TRBV5-1 and TRBV20-1 belonged to this group.

What was sequenced was blood. All receptors come from a girl aged 5-17 years with multiple sclerosis.

The V call is TRBV7-9, the J call TRBJ2-7; 11 bases are a match to TRBD2. CDR1 is SEHNR, CDR2 FQNEAQ, per germline (reference sequence). J lost 0 bases, V lost 5 bases, and 6 bases had no gene match. The CDR3 covers 16 residues. In DNA, the CDR3 is TGTGCCAGCAGCAGCTCTAGCGGGAGGCTCTCCTACGAGCAGTACTTC. Amino acid sequence: CASSSSSGRLSYEQYF. Full variable domain (rest looked up from reference TRBV7-9 and TRBJ2-7): DTGVSQNPRHKITKRGQNVTFRCDPISEHNRLYWYRQTLGQGPEFLTYFQNEAQLEKSRLLSDRFSAERPKGSFSTLEIQRTEQGDSAMYLCASSSSSGRLSYEQYFGPGTRLTVT.

J is TRBJ2-7 and V is TRBV20-1; tentative D call: TRBD2 (6 bases). Per the germline V gene, CDR1 is DFQATT and CDR2 is SNEGSKA (reference sequence). Trimming took 6 bases from V and 1 from J, leaving 13 bases between them. The length of the CDR3 is 13 residues. In DNA form, the CDR3 reads TGCAGTGCCGCCGGTAGCGGATCCTACGAGCAGTACTTC. It is translated as CSAAGSGSYEQYF.

The chain links TRBV29-1 to TRBJ2-5; D may be TRBD1 or TRBD2 (7 bases each). The J call may be mistaken, given a closer DNA end match to TRBJ2-7. There are 11 residues in the CDR3. Germline CDR1 SQVTM, CDR2 ANQGSEA. The CDR3 protein is CSVQGGSEQYF. In DNA, the CDR3 is TGCAGCGTTCAGGGGGGGAGCGAGCAGTACTTC.

The gene calls are TRBV29-1 and TRBJ1-2; D unclear. The germline gives CDR1 SQVTM, CDR2 ANQGSEA. Trimming cost V 0 bases and J 8 bases, with 13 bases left between them. The CDR3 loop spans 13 amino acids. The CDR3 DNA follows: TGCAGCGTTGAAGATCAAGCCGGATACGGCTACACCTTC. Amino acid sequence: CSVEDQAGYGYTF.

This rearrangement joins TRBV3-1 to TRBJ2-7; either TRBD1 or TRBD2 may fit D (7 bases each). V lost 1 base, J lost 4 bases, and 17 bases lay in between. The germline V gene has CDR1 LGHDT and CDR2 YNNKEL (reference sequence). There are 16 residues in the CDR3. The CDR3 is CASSQGGQRGGYEQYF. Written as DNA, the CDR3 is TGTGCCAGCAGCCAAGGGGGACAGAGGGGGGGATACGAGCAGTACTTC.

This clonotype occurred a few times. The V gene is TRBV5-1, the J gene TRBJ2-5, with TRBD2 as a possible D gene (6 bases). The CDR3 runs to 13 residues. Deletions cut 5 bases from V and 11 bases from J, with 19 bases between. CDR1 is SGHRS and CDR2 is YFSETQ in the germline V gene. CDR3 bases: TGCGCCAGCAGTCGGGACTTACAACTAGAGCAGTACTTC. Its translation: CASSRDLQLEQYF.

This clonotype occurred a few times. The CDR3 DNA is TGTGCCAGCAGCTTAACAGCACGGGGCTATGGCTACACCTTC. Translation: CASSLTARGYGYTF. The genes are TRBV12-3 or TRBV12-4 and TRBJ1-2; no firm D call. The CDR3 runs to 14 residues. V lost 6 bases and J lost 4, with 15 bases in between.

This clonotype has only one observation. The chain carries TRBV7-8 and TRBJ2-1, with D perhaps matching TRBD2 (6 bases). The J call is doubtful: the DNA matches TRBJ2-7 better. The length of the CDR3 is 13 residues. The germline gives CDR1 SGHVS, CDR2 FQNEAQ. CDR3 sequence: CASSLGRHNEQYF. Written as DNA, the CDR3 is TGTGCCAGCAGTCTCGGGAGACACAATGAGCAGTACTTC.

The rearrangement uses TRBV20-1 and TRBJ2-3; 12 bases agree with TRBD2. The CDR3 spans 16 residues. V trimming: 0 bases; J trimming: 7 bases; junction bases outside the gene matches: 8. The germline V gene has CDR1 DFQATT and CDR2 SNEGSKA (reference sequence). This CDR3 reads CSARDEGLAGINTQYF. DNA of the CDR3: TGCAGTGCTAGAGACGAAGGACTAGCGGGAATTAATACGCAGTATTTT.

The gene calls are TRBV20-1 and TRBJ2-7; 11 bases map to TRBD2. The CDR3 totals 14 residues. Germline V gene lookup returns CDR1 DFQATT and CDR2 SNEGSKA (reference sequence). The CDR3 coding sequence is TGCGGCACTCTAGCGGGGGGACCCGCGGGGGAGCAGTACTTC. It encodes CGTLAGGPAGEQYF.

The rearrangement joins TRBV14 to TRBJ2-2; TRBD1 matches at 8 bases. The CDR3 spans 17 residues. V lost 3 bases and J lost 3; bases outside the gene matches: 9. The germline CDR1 and CDR2 sequences are SGHDN and FVKESK. The CDR3 region is CASSQPRGQAYTGELFF. The CDR3 DNA reads as TGTGCCAGCAGCCAGCCCAGGGGACAGGCCTACACCGGGGAGCTGTTTTTT.

This clonotype turned up a few times. This chain uses TRBV9 with TRBJ2-5, with D unresolved. The V end lost 0 bases, the J end lost 5 bases, and 11 bases lay between the germline ends. This CDR3 is 14 amino acids long. Germline CDR1 and CDR2: SGDLS and YYNGEE. The CDR3 protein is CASSVDVGMETQYF. The CDR3 DNA sequence: TGTGCCAGCAGCGTAGATGTAGGAATGGAGACCCAGTACTTC.

This clonotype has just a few counts. The chain couples TRBV28 to TRBJ2-5; either TRBD1 or TRBD2 may fit D (5 bases each). Trimming stripped 4 bases from V and 11 bases from J, with 11 bases between. There are 11 residues in the CDR3. CDR1 and CDR2 (germline): MDHEN, SYDVKM. CDR3 sequence reads: CASSWDGGQYF. In nucleotides, the CDR3 is TGTGCCAGCAGTTGGGACGGCGGGCAGTACTTC. Looking up the rest from reference TRBV28 and TRBJ2-5 gives the full variable domain: DVKVTQSSRYLVKRTGEKVFLECVQDMDHENMFWYRQDPGLGLRLIYFSYDVKMKEKGDIPEGYSVSREKKERFSLILESASTNQTSMYLCASSWDGGQYFGPGTRLLVL.

This clonotype was seen a handful of times. The chain is built from TRBV12-3 or TRBV12-4 and TRBJ2-6; TRBD2 is a possible D gene (5 bases). The CDR3 consists of 15 residues. V lost 2 bases and J 4 bases, leaving 9 bases between the germline ends. The CDR3 loop reads CASSLSGFGANVLTF. For the CDR3, the DNA is TGTGCCAGCAGTTTATCGGGATTCGGGGCCAACGTCCTGACTTTC.

V usage is TRBV12-3 or TRBV12-4 and J usage is TRBJ2-7; 9 bases fit TRBD2. This CDR3 has 15 residues. The V segment lost 5 bases and the J segment 7 bases; nucleotides outside the gene matches: 12. The CDR3 DNA sequence: TGTGCCAGCAGTCCTCTAGCGGGGACTACAAATGAGCAGTACTTC. Protein product: CASSPLAGTTNEQYF.

This clonotype has just one count. The chain joins TRBV20-1 to TRBJ1-2; 7 bases agree with TRBD1. Looked up from germline, CDR1 is DFQATT and CDR2 is SNEGSKA (reference sequence). The CDR3 sequence is 15 residues long. Trimming at V came to 5 bases and at J to 3 bases, leaving 12 bases not matched to a gene. DNA of the CDR3: TGCAGTGCTCTAAATTGGGACAGCCAGCACTATGGCTACACCTTC. Amino acids: CSALNWDSQHYGYTF.

V gene TRBV5-1 combines with J gene TRBJ2-1, with 8 bases identical to TRBD1. This CDR3 is 16 amino acids long. In germline, CDR1 is SGHRS, CDR2 YFSETQ. Germline trimming cut 4 bases from V and 7 bases from J; bases unmatched to any gene: 13. CDR3 sequence (DNA): TGCGCCAGCAGCCTTGAGGGACAGGCCCAAGGGAATGAGCAGTTCTTC. As protein: CASSLEGQAQGNEQFF.

This clonotype occurred once. The V gene is TRBV14, the J gene TRBJ2-7; a weak D match, TRBD2 (6 bases). V lost 1 base to trimming and J lost 1 base, with 11 bases between them. CDR3 length equals 15 residues. The germline CDR1 and CDR2 sequences are SGHDN and FVKESK. CDR3 in amino acids: CASSQGIGTSYEQYF. The DNA for the CDR3 is TGTGCCAGCAGCCAAGGGATTGGGACTTCCTACGAGCAGTACTTC.

The chain carries TRBV4-2 and TRBJ2-1; TRBD2 matches 9 bases. CDR1 LGHNA and CDR2 YNFKEQ come from the germline V gene. The V segment lost 0 bases and the J segment 2 bases; nucleotides outside the gene matches: 5. The CDR3 totals 17 residues. Here the CDR3 reads CASSQDPGGRAYNEQFF. The CDR3 nucleotides read TGTGCCAGCAGCCAAGATCCGGGCGGGAGGGCCTACAATGAGCAGTTCTTC.

This clonotype was seen only a few times. The V gene is TRBV5-1, the J gene TRBJ2-7; a weak D match, TRBD1 (6 bases). This CDR3 contains 16 residues. The germline CDR1 and CDR2 sequences are SGHRS and YFSETQ. Trimming shortened V by 0 bases and J by 3 bases, and 16 bases separated the two germline ends. Here the CDR3 DNA reads TGCGCCAGCAGCTTGGCCGGGCAGGGGAAAGGCTACGAGCAGTACTTC. Its translation: CASSLAGQGKGYEQYF.

This clonotype has only a few counts. V and J are TRBV5-1 and TRBJ2-1; TRBD1 might be the D (7 bases). Trimming stripped 1 base from V and 6 bases from J, with 14 bases between. Germline V gene sequence: CDR1 SGHRS, CDR2 YFSETQ. The CDR3 loop spans 15 amino acids. The CDR3 region is CASSLKGTAGNEQFF. CDR3 nucleotides: TGCGCCAGCAGCTTGAAGGGGACAGCGGGCAATGAGCAGTTCTTC.

The gene calls are TRBV20-1 and TRBJ1-2; tentative D call: TRBD1 (6 bases). Trimming shortened V by 3 bases and J by 6 bases, and 11 bases separated the two germline ends. Looked up from germline, CDR1 is DFQATT and CDR2 is SNEGSKA (reference sequence). This CDR3 has 12 residues. The CDR3 here is CSARDRGHGYTF. The DNA for the CDR3 is TGCAGTGCTAGGGACAGAGGGCATGGCTACACCTTC.

The CDR3 reads CASSRTPGTGYYNEQFF. Here the CDR3 DNA reads TGTGCCAGCAGCCGAACCCCCGGGACAGGGTATTACAATGAGCAGTTCTTC. The chain joins TRBV7-9 to TRBJ2-1; 9 bases map to TRBD1. CDR1 SEHNR and CDR2 FQNEAQ come from the germline V gene (reference sequence). V gave up 5 bases and J gave up 4 bases; unmatched junction bases: 12. The CDR3 loop spans 17 amino acids.

This rearrangement joins TRBV20-1 to TRBJ1-6; no firm D call. Germline CDR1 DFQATT, CDR2 SNEGSKA (reference sequence). The CDR3 length is 15 residues. V was cut by 0 bases and J by 0 bases, with 6 bases left in between. CDR3 nucleotide sequence: TGCAGTGCTAGAGAAGGTAGCTCCTATAATTCACCCCTCCACTTT. It translates to CSAREGSSYNSPLHF.